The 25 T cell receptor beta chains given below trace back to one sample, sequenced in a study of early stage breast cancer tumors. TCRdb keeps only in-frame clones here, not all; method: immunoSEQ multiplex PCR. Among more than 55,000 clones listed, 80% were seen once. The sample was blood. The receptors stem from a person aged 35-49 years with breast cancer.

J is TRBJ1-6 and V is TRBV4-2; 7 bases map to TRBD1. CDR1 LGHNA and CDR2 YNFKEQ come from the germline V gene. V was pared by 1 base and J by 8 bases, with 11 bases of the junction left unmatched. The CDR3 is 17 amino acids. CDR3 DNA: TGTGCCAGCAGCCAAGCGTCCGGACAGGCCGGCCATTCACCCCTCCACTTT. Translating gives CASSQASGQAGHSPLHF.

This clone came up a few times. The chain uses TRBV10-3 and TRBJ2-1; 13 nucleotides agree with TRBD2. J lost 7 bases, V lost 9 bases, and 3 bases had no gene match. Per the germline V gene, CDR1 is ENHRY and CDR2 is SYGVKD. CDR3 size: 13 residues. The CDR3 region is CAIGLAGVNEQFF. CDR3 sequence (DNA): TGTGCCATTGGACTAGCGGGAGTAAATGAGCAGTTCTTC.

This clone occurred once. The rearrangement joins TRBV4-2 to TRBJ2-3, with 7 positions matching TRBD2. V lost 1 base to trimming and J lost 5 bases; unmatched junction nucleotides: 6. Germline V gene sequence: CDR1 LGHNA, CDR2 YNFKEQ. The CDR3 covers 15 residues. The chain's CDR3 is CASSQVTGGLDTQYF. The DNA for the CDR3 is TGTGCCAGCAGCCAAGTAACGGGAGGTCTAGATACGCAGTATTTT.

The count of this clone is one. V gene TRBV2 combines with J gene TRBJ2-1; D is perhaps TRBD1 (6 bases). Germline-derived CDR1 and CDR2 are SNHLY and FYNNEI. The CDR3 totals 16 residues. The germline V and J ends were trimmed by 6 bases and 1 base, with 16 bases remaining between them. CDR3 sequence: CASRPWGGQSYNEQFF. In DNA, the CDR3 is TGTGCCAGCAGACCATGGGGCGGACAGTCCTACAATGAGCAGTTCTTC. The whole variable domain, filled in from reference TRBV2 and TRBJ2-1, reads EPEVTQTPSHQVTQMGQEVILRCVPISNHLYFYWYRQILGQKVEFLVSFYNNEISEKSEIFDDQFSVERPDGSNFTLKIRSTKLEDSAMYFCASRPWGGQSYNEQFFGPGTRLTVL.

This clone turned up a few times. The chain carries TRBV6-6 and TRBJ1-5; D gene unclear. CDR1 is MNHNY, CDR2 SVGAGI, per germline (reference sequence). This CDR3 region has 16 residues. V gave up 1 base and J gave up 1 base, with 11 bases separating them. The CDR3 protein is CASSYYGGKSNQPQHF. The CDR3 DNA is TGTGCCAGCAGTTACTATGGAGGAAAAAGCAATCAGCCCCAGCATTTT.

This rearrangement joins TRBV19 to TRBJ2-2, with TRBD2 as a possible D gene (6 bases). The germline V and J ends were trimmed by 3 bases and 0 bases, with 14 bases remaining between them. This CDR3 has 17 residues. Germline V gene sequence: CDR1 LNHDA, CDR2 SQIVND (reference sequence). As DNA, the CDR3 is TGTGCCAGTAGTATGACCCCGGGACTCTCGAACACCGGGGAGCTGTTTTTT. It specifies CASSMTPGLSNTGELFF.

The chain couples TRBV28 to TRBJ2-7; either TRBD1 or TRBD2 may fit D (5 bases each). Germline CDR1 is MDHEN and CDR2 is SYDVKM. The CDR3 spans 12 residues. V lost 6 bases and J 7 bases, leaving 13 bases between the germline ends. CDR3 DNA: TGTGCCAGCAGACGGGACCAAAGGGAGCAGTACTTC. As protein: CASRRDQREQYF.

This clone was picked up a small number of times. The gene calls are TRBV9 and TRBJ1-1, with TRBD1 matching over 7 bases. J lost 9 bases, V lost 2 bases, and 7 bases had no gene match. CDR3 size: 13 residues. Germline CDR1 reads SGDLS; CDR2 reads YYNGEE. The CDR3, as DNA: TGTGCCAGCAGCGTCCTTCAGGGGGGGAAAGCTTTCTTT. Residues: CASSVLQGGKAFF.

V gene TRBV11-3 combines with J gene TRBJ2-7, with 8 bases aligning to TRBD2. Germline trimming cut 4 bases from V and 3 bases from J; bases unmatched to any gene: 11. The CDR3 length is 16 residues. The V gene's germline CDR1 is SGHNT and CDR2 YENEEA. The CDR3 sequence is CASSSSGSGRRYEQYF. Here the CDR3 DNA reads TGTGCCAGCAGCTCCTCCGGCAGCGGGAGACGCTACGAGCAGTACTTC.

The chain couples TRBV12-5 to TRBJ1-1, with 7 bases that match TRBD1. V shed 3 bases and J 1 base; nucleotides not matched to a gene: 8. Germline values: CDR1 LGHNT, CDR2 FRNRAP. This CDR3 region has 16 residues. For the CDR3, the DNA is TGTGCTAGTGGTTTCCTGACAGGGAGCGGGAACACTGAAGCTTTCTTT. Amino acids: CASGFLTGSGNTEAFF.

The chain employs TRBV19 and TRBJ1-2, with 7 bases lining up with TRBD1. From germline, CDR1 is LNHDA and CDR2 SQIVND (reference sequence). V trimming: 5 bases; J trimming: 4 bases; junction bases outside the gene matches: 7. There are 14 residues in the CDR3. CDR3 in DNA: TGTGCCAGTAGTGTAGGAGGGGGCGGCTATGGCTACACCTTC. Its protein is CASSVGGGGYGYTF.

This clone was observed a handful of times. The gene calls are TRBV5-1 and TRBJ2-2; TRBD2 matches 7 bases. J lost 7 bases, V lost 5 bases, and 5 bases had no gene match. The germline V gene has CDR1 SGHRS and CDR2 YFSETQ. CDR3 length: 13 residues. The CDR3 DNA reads TGCGCCAGCAGGGAACGGGAGGACGGGGAGCTGTTTTTT. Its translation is CASREREDGELFF.

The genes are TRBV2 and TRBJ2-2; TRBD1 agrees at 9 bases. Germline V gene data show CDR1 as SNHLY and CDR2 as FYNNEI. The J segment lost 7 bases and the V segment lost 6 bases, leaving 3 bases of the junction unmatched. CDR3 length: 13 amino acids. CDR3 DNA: TGTGCCAGCAGAACAGGGGGCATCGGGGAGCTGTTTTTT. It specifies CASRTGGIGELFF.

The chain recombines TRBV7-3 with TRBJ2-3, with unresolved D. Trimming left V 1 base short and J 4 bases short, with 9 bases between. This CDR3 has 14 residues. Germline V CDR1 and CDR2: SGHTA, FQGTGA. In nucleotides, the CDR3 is TGTGCCAGCAGCTTAAGTCCGGACCCAGATACGCAGTATTTT. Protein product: CASSLSPDPDTQYF.

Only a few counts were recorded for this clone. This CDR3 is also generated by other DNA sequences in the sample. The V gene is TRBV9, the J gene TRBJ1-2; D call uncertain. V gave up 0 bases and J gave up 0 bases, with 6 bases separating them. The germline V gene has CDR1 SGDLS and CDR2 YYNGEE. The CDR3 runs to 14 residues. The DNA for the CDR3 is TGTGCCAGCAGCGTAGCTACAGCTAACTATGGCTACACCTTC. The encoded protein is CASSVATANYGYTF.

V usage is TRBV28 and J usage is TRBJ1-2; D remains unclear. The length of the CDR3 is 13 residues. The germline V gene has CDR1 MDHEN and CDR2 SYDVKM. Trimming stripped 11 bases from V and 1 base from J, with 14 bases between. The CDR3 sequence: CAGVGTHNYGYTF. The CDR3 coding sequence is TGTGCCGGGGTGGGCACACATAACTATGGCTACACCTTC.

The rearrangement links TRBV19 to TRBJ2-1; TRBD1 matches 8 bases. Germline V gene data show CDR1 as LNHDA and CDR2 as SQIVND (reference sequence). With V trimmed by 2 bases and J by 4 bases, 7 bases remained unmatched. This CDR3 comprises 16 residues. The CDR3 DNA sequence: TGTGCCAGTAGTATAAATGGACAGGGAAATTACAATGAGCAGTTCTTC. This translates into CASSINGQGNYNEQFF.

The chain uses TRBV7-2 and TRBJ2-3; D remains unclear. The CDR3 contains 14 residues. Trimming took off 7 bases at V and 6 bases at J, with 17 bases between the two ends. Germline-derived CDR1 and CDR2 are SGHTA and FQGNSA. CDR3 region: CASTSYSTGDTQYF. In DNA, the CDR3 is TGTGCCAGCACCTCTTACTCCACCGGGGATACGCAGTATTTT.

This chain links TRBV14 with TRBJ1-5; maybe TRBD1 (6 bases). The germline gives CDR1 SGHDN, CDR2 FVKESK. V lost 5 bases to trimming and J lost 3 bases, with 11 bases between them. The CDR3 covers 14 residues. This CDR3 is CASSFTGFNQPQHF. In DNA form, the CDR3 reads TGTGCCAGCAGCTTTACAGGGTTCAATCAGCCCCAGCATTTT.

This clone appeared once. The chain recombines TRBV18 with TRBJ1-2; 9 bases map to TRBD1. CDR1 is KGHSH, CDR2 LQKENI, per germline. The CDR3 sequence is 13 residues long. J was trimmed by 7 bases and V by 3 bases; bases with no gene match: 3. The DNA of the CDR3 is TGTGCCAGCTCACCTAGGACAGGGGTTGGCTACACCTTC. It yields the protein CASSPRTGVGYTF.

Here the CDR3 DNA reads TGTGCCAGCAGCGTCCCAGGGGTCGGAGGCTTCACTGAAGCTTTCTTT. This translates into CASSVPGVGGFTEAFF. This chain joins TRBV28 and TRBJ1-1; possibly TRBD1 for D (6 bases). The CDR3 is made up of 16 amino acids. Trimming took off 6 bases at V and 4 bases at J, with 21 bases between the two ends. Per germline, CDR1 MDHEN and CDR2 SYDVKM.

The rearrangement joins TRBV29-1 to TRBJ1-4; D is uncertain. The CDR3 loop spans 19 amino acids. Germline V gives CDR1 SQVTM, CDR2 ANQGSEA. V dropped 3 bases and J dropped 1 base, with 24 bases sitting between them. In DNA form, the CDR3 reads TGCAGCGTTGACGGGCCAGCGCCCTTTACCAGTGTAACTAATGAAAAACTGTTTTTT. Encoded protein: CSVDGPAPFTSVTNEKLFF.

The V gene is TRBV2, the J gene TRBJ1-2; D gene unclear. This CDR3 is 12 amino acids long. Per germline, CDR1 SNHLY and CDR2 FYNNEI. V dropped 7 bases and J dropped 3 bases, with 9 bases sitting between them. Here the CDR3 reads CASKEAHYGYTF. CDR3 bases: TGTGCCAGCAAGGAGGCTCACTATGGCTACACCTTC. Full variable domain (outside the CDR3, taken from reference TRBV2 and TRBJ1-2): EPEVTQTPSHQVTQMGQEVILRCVPISNHLYFYWYRQILGQKVEFLVSFYNNEISEKSEIFDDQFSVERPDGSNFTLKIRSTKLEDSAMYFCASKEAHYGYTFGSGTRLTVV.

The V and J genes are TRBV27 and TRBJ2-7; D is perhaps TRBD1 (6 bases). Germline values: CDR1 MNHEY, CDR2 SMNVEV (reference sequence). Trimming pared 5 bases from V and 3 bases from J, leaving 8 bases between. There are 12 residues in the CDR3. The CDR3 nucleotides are TGTGCCAGCAGTCCACAGGGCTACGAGCAGTACTTC. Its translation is CASSPQGYEQYF.

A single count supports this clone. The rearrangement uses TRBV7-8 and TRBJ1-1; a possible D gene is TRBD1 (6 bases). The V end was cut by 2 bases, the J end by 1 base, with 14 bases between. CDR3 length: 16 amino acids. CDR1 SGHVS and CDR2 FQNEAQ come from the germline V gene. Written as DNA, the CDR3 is TGTGCCAGCAGCTTACAGGGACTAGGGGGGAACACTGAAGCTTTCTTT. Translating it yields CASSLQGLGGNTEAFF.